This section outlines one T cell receptor beta chain sequence together with its context. Its antigen is undetermined. The source of the sample is a study of T-cell reconstitution after alpha-beta-depleted transplantation in children. TCRbeta library preparation incorporated unique molecular identifiers. TCRdb reanalysed the PCR reads using MiXCR and keeps one entry per CDR3 protein. The data show about 1,000,000 distinct CDR3 sequences, under 30% seen once. Study-wide points: Several hundred expanded graft clones reportedly were the source of alpha-beta T cells about two months after transplant. One year post-transplant, T-cell counts and diversity were largely derived from T cells produced anew.

The CDR3 runs 15 residues. Trimming cost V 3 bases and J 4 bases; bases outside gene matches: 8. The germline V gene has CDR1 DFQATT and CDR2 SNEGSKA (reference sequence). The sequence was obtained from a boy younger than two who had a stem cell transplant for SCID, so the T cells may come from the graft donor. This sequence joins TRBV20-1 and TRBJ2-1; TRBD2 agrees at 8 bases. The source was PBMCs, mostly from graft donor cells, collected 360 days after TCRalphabeta/CD19-depleted stem cell transplant. The CDR3, as DNA: TGCAGTGCTAGCGGGGGGGGAAGAACTTACAATGAGCAGTTCTTC. Translating gives CSASGGGRTYNEQFF.